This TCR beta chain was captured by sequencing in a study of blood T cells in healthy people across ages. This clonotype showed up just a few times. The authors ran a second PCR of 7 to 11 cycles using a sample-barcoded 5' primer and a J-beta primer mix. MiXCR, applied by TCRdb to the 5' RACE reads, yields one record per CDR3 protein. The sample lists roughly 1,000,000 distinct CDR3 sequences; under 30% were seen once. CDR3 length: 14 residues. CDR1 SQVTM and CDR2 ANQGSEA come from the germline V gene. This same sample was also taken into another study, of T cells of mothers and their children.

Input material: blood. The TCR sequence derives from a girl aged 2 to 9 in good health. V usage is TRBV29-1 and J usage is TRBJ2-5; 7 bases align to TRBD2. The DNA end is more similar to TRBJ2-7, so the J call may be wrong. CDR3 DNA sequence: TGCAGCGTTGAATCCCTAGCGGCCGGCTACGAGCAGTACTTC. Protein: CSVESLAAGYEQYF.